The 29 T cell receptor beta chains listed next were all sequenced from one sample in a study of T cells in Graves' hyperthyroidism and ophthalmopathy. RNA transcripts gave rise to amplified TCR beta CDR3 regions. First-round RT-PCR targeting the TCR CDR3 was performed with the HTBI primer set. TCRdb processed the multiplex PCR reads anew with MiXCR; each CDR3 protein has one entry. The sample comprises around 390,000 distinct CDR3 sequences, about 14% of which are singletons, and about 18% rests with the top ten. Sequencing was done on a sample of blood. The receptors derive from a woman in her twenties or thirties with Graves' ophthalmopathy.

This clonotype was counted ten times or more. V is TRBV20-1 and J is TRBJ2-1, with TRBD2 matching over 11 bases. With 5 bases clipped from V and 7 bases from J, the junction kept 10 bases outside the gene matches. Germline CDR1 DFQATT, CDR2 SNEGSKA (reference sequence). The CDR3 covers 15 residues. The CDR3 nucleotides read TGCAGTGCTCCCGTAGCGGGGGGGCCTGTGAATGAGCAGTTCTTC. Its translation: CSAPVAGGPVNEQFF.

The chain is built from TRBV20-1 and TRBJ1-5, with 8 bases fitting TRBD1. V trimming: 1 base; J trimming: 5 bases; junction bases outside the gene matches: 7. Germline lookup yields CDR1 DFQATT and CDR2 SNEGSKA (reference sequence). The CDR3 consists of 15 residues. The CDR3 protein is CSARGAGGGYQPQHF. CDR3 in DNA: TGCAGTGCTAGAGGAGCAGGGGGCGGCTATCAGCCCCAGCATTTT.

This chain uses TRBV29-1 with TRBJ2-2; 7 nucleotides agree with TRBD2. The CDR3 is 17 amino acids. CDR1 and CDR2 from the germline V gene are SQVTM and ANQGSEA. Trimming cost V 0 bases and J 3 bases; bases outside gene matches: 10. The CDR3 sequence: CSVEDLLLGGDTGELFF. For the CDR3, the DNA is TGCAGCGTTGAAGATCTTTTGTTGGGGGGGGACACCGGGGAGCTGTTTTTT.

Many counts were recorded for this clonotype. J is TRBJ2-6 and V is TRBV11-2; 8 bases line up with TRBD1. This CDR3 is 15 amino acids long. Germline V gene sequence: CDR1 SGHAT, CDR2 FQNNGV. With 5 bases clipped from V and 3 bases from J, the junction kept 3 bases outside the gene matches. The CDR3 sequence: CASSRQGFGANVLTF. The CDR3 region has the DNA TGTGCCAGCAGCCGACAGGGGTTTGGGGCCAACGTCCTGACTTTC.

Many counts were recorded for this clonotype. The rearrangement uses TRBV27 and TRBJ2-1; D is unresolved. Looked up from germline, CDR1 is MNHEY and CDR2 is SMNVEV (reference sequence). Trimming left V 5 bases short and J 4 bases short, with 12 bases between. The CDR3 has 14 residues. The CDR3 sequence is CASSLDISYNEQFF. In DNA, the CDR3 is TGTGCCAGCAGTCTCGATATTTCTTACAATGAGCAGTTCTTC.

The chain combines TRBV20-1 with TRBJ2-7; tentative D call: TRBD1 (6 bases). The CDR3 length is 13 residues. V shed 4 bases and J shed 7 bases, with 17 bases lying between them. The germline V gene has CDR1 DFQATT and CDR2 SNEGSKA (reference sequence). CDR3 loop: CSAISYRDTEQYF. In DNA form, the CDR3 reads TGCAGTGCTATAAGTTACAGGGATACGGAGCAGTACTTC.

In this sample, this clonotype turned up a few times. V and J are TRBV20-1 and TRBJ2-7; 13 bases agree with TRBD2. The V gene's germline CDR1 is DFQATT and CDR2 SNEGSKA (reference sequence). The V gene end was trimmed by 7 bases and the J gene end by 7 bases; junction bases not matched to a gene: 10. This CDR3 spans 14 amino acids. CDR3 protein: CSGGLAGTSGEQYF. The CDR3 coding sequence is TGCAGTGGGGGACTAGCGGGGACCTCGGGGGAGCAGTACTTC.

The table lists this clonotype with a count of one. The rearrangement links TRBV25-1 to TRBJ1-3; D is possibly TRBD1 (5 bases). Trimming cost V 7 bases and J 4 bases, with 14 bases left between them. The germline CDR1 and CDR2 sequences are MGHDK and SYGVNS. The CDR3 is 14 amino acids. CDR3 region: CASTTGGVGNTIYF. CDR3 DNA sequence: TGTGCCAGCACTACGGGAGGGGTCGGAAACACCATATATTTT.

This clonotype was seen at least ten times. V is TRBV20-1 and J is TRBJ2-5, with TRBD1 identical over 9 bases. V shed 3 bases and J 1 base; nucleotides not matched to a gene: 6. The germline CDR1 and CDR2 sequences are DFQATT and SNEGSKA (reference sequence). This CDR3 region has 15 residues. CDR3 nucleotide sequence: TGCAGTGCTAGCCTCGGGACAGGGCGCCAAGAGACCCAGTACTTC. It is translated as CSASLGTGRQETQYF.

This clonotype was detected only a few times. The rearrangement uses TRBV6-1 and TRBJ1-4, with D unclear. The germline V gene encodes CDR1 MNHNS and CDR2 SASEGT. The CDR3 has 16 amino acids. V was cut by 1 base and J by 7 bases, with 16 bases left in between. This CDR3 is CASSEEASNLGEKLFF. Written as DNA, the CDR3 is TGTGCCAGCAGTGAAGAGGCTTCTAATTTGGGTGAAAAACTGTTTTTT.

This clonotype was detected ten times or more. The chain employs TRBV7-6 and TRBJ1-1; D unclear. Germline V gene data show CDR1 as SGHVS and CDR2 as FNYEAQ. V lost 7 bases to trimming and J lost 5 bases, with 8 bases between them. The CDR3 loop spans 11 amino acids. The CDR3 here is CASTPGTEAFF. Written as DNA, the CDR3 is TGTGCCAGCACCCCCGGAACTGAAGCTTTCTTT.

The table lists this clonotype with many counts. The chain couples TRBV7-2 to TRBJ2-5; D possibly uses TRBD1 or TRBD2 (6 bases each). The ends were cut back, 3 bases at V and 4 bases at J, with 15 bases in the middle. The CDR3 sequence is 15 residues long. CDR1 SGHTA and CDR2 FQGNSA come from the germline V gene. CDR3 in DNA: TGTGCCAGCAGCTTGGGGGGCGACCGTGGAGAGACCCAGTACTTC. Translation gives CASSLGGDRGETQYF.

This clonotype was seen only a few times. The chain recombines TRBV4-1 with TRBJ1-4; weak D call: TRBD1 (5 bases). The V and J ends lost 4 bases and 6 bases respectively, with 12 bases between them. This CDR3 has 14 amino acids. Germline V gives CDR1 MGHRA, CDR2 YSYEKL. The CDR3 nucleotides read TGCGCCAGCAGCCGAGCAGGGTTGGATGAAAAACTGTTTTTT. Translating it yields CASSRAGLDEKLFF.

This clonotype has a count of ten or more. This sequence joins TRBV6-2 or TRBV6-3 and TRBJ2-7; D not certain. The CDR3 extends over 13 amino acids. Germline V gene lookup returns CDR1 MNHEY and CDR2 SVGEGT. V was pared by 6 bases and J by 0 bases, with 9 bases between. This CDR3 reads CASRTRPSYEQYF. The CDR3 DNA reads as TGTGCCAGCAGGACCCGCCCCTCCTACGAGCAGTACTTC.

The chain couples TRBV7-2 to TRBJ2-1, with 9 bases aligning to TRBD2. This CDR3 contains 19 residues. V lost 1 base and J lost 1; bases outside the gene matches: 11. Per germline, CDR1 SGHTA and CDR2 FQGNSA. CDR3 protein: CASSLGGSGGTWSYNEQFF. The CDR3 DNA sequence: TGTGCCAGCAGCTTAGGCGGCAGCGGGGGGACTTGGTCCTACAATGAGCAGTTCTTC.

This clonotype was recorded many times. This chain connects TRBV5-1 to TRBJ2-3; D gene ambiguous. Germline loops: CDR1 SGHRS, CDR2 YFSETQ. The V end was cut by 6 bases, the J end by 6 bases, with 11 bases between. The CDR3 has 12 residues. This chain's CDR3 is CASTRAGDTQYF. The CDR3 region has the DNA TGCGCCAGCACCCGGGCTGGGGATACGCAGTATTTT.

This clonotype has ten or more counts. CDR3 nucleotide sequence: TGTGCCAGCAGCCAACCTCTGGGACGCAATACAGGCAATGAGCAGTTCTTC. The encoded protein is CASSQPLGRNTGNEQFF. The V call is TRBV3-1, the J call TRBJ2-1; D could derive from TRBD1 or TRBD2 (5 bases each). Germline CDR1 is LGHDT and CDR2 is YNNKEL (reference sequence). Trimming pared 2 bases from V and 6 bases from J, leaving 20 bases between. This CDR3 has 17 amino acids.

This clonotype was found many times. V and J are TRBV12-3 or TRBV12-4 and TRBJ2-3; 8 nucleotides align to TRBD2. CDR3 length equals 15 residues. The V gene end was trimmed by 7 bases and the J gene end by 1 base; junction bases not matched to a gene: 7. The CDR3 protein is CASTKSGGGTDTQYF. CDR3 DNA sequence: TGTGCCAGCACTAAGAGCGGGGGAGGCACAGATACGCAGTATTTT.

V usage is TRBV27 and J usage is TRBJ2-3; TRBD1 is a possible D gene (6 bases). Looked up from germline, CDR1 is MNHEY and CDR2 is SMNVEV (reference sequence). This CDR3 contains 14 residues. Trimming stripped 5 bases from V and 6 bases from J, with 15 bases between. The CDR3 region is CASSTLGQTDTQYF. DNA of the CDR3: TGTGCCAGCAGTACCCTCGGACAGACTGATACGCAGTATTTT.

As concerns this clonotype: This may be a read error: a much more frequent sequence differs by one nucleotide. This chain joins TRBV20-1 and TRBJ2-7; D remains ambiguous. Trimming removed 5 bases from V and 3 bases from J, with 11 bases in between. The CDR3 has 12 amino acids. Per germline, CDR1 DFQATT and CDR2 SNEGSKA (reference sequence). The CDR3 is CSAGARHYEQYF. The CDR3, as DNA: TGCAGTGCTGGAGCACGTCACTACGAGCAGTACTTC.

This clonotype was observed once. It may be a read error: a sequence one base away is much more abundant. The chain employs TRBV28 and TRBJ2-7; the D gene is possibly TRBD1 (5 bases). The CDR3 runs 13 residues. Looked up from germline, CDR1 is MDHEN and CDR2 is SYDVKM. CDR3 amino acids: CSSSTAGFYEQYF. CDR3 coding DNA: TGTTCCAGCAGCACTGCAGGGTTCTACGAGCAGTACTTC.

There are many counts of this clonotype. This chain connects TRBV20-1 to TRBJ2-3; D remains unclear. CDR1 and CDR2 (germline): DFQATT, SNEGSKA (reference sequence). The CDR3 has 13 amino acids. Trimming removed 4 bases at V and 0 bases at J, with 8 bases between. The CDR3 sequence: CSAIPSSTDTQYF. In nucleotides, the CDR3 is TGCAGTGCTATCCCGTCTAGCACAGATACGCAGTATTTT.

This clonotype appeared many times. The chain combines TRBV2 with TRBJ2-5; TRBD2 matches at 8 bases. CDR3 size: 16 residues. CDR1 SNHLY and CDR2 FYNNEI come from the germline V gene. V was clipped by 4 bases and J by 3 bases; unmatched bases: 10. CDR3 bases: TGTGCCAGCAGTGCCACCGGGACTAGAGGCGAAGAGACCCAGTACTTC. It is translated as CASSATGTRGEETQYF.

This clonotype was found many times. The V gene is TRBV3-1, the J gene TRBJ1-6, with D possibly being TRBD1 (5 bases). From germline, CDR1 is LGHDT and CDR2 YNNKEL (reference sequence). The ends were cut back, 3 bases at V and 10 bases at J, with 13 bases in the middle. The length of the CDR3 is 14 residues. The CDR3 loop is CASSHPQGNSPLHF. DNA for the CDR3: TGTGCCAGCAGCCATCCCCAGGGTAACTCACCCCTCCACTTT.

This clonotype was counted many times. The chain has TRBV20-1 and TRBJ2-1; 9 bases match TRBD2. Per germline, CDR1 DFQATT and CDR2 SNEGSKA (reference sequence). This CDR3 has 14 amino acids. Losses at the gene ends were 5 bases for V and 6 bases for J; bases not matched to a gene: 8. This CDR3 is CSAESGGYGNEQFF. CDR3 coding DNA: TGCAGTGCTGAAAGCGGGGGGTACGGCAATGAGCAGTTCTTC.

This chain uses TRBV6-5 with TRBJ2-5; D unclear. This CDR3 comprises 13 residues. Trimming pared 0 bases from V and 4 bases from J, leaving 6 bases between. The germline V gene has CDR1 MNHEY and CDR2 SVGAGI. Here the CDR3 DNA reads TGTGCCAGCAGTTACTCACCGGGAGAGACCCAGTACTTC. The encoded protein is CASSYSPGETQYF.

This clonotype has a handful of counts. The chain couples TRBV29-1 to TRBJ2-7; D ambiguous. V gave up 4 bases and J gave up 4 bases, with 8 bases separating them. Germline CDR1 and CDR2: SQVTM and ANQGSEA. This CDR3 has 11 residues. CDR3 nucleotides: TGCAGCGTTGCGATTTTTTACGAGCAGTACTTC. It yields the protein CSVAIFYEQYF.

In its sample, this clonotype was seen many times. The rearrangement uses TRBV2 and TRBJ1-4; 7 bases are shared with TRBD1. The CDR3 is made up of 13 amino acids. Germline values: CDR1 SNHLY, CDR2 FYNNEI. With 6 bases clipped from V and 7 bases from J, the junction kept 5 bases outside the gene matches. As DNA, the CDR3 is TGTGCCAGCAGGTCCCAGGGGGTTGAAAAACTGTTTTTT. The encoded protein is CASRSQGVEKLFF.

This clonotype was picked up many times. CDR3 sequence: CASSPYRENTEAFF. CDR3 coding DNA: TGCGCCAGCAGCCCGTACCGGGAGAACACTGAAGCTTTCTTT. The rearrangement uses TRBV5-1 and TRBJ1-1; D ambiguous. CDR3 size: 14 residues. Germline CDR1 and CDR2: SGHRS and YFSETQ. V was cut by 4 bases and J by 1 base, with 11 bases left in between.